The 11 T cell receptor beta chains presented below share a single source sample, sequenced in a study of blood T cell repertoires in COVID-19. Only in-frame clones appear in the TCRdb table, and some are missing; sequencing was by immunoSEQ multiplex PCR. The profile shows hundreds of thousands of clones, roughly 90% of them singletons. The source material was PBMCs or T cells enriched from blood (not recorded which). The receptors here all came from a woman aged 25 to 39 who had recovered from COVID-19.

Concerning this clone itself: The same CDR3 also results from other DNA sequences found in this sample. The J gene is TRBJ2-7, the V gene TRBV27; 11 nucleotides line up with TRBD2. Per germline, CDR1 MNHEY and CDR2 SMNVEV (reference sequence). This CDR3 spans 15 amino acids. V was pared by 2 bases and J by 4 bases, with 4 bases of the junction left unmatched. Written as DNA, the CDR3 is TGTGCCAGCAGTTTAAGCACTAGCGGGAGTTACGAGCAGTACTTC. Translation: CASSLSTSGSYEQYF.

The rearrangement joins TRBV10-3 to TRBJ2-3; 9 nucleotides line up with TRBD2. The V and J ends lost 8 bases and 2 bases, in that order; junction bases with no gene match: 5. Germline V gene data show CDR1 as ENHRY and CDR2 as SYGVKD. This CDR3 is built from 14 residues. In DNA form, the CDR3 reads TGTGCCATCTATAGCGGGGGACCCACAGATACGCAGTATTTT. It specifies CAIYSGGPTDTQYF.

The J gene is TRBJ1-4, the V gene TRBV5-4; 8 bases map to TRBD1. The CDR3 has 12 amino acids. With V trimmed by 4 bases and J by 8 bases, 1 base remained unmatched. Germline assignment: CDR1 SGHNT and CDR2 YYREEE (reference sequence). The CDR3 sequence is CASSRTGEKLFF. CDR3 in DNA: TGTGCCAGCAGCCGGACAGGGGAAAAACTGTTTTTT.

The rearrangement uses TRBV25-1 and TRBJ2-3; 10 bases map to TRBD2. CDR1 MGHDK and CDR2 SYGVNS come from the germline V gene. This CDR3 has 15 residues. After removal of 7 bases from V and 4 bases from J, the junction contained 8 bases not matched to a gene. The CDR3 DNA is TGTGCCAGCACTGGACTAGCGGAGACCCCAGATACGCAGTATTTT. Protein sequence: CASTGLAETPDTQYF. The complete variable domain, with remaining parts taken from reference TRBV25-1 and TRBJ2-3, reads EADIYQTPRYLVIGTGKKITLECSQTMGHDKMYWYQQDPGMELHLIHYSYGVNSTEKGDLSSESTVSRIRTEHFPLTLESARPSHTSQYLCASTGLAETPDTQYFGPGTRLTVL.

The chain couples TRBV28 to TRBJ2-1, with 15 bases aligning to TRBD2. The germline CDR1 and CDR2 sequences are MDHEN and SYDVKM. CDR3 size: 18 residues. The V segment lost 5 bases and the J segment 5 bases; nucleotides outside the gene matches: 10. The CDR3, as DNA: TGTGCCAGCAGTAGGCCGGGACTAGCGGGAGGAGGGGACAATGAGCAGTTCTTC. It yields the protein CASSRPGLAGGGDNEQFF.

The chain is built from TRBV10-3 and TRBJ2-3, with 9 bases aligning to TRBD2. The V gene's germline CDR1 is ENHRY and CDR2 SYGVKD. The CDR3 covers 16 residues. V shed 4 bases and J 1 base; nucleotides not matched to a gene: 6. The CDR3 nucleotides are TGTGCCATCAGTGTTTCTAGCGGGAAGCGCACAGATACGCAGTATTTT. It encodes CAISVSSGKRTDTQYF.

CDR3 region: CASSVAPQGAGGYTF. CDR3 DNA sequence: TGTGCCAGCAGCGTAGCCCCTCAGGGGGCGGGAGGCTACACCTTC. This rearrangement joins TRBV9 to TRBJ1-2, with 8 positions matching TRBD1. Germline V gives CDR1 SGDLS, CDR2 YYNGEE. The CDR3 loop spans 15 amino acids. V shed 0 bases, J shed 8 bases, and the junction held 9 bases outside the gene matches.

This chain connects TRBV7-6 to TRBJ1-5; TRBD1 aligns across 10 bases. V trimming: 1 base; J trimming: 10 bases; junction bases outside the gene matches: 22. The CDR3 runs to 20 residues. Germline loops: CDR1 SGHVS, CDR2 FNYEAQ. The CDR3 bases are TGTGCCAGCAGCTTAGTCCCGCTACGGACAGGGGGGGGCACGATCGATCCCCAGCATTTT. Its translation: CASSLVPLRTGGGTIDPQHF.

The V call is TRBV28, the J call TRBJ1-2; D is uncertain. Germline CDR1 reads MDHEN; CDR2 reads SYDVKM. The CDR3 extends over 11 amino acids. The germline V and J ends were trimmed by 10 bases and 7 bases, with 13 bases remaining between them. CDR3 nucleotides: TGTGCCACAGCCAGGACTGGTGGCTACACCTTC. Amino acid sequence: CATARTGGYTF.

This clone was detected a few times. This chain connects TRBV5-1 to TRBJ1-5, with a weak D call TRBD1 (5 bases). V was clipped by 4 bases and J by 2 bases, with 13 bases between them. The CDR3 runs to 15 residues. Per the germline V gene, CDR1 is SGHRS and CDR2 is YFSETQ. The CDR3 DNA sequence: TGCGCCAGCAGCGTGTCTTCGACAGGCAATCAGCCCCAGCATTTT. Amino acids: CASSVSSTGNQPQHF.

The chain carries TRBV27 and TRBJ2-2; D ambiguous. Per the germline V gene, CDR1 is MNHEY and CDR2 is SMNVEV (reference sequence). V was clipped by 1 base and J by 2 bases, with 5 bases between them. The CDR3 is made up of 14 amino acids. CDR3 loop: CASSLYLNTGELFF. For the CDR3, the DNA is TGTGCCAGCAGTTTATATTTAAACACCGGGGAGCTGTTTTTT.